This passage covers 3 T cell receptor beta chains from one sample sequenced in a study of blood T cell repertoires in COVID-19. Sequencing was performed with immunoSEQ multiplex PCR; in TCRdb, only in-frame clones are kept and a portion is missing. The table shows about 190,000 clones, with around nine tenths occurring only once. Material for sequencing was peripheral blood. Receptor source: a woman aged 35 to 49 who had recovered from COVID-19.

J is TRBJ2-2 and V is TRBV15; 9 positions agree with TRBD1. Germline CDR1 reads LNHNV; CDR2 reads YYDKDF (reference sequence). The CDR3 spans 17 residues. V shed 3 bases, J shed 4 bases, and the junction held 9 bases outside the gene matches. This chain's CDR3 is CATSSYLGQGFTGELFF. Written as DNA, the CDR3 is TGTGCCACCAGCAGTTACCTGGGACAGGGATTCACCGGGGAGCTGTTTTTT.

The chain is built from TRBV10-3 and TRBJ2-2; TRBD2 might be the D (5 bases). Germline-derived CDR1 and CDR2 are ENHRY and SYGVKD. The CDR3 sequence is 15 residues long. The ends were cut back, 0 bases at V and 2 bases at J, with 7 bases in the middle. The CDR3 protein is CAISESLANTGELFF. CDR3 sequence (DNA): TGTGCCATCAGTGAGTCCCTAGCTAACACCGGGGAGCTGTTTTTT.

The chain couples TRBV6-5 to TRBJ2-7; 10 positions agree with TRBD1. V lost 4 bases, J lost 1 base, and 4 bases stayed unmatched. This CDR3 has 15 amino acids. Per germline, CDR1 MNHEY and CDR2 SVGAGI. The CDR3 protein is CASSWGQGPSYEQYF. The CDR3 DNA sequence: TGTGCCAGCAGTTGGGGACAGGGGCCATCCTACGAGCAGTACTTC.